A single sample gave rise to the 19 T cell receptor beta chains below, sequenced in a study of CD8 T cells in Susac syndrome (dated by TCRdb to 2018 to 2020). To prepare the library, the immunoSEQ multiplex PCR assay was applied. RNA was extracted using the RNeasy kit, and about 0.45 to 1 microgram was reverse transcribed with random hexamers. TCRdb's own reprocessing of the public reads used fastp at Q25 and MiXCR and kept productive beta chains. Entries are consolidated by CDR3 protein sequence, retaining the most common genes and DNA. A total of under 200,000 distinct CDR3 sequences appear in this sample, approximately 95% of them only once. The leading ten clones occupy 0.16% of the sample. The sequenced sample was CD8+ T cells from PBMCs. These receptors all stem from a human donor with Susac syndrome.

The chain carries TRBV7-9 and TRBJ2-3; 10 positions agree with TRBD2. This CDR3 is 14 amino acids long. The V gene's germline CDR1 is SEHNR and CDR2 FQNEAQ (reference sequence). V shed 5 bases and J 4 bases; nucleotides not matched to a gene: 3. DNA of the CDR3: TGTGCCAGCAGCCCTAGCGGGAGTCCAGATACGCAGTATTTT. As protein: CASSPSGSPDTQYF.

V usage is TRBV20-1 and J usage is TRBJ1-5, with D unclear. The ends were cut back, 4 bases at V and 0 bases at J, with 16 bases in the middle. This CDR3 has 16 residues. Germline-derived CDR1 and CDR2 are DFQATT and SNEGSKA (reference sequence). The CDR3 region is CSAIEAFGISNQPQHF. The DNA for the CDR3 is TGCAGTGCTATAGAGGCCTTTGGCATTAGCAATCAGCCCCAGCATTTT.

The chain combines TRBV5-6 with TRBJ1-1; no clear D. The CDR3 runs to 13 residues. Germline V gene data show CDR1 as SGHDT and CDR2 as YYEEEE. V was shortened by 4 bases and J by 2 bases, with 9 bases between the two germline ends. The CDR3, as DNA: TGTGCCAGCAGCCATACAGAAAACACTGAAGCTTTCTTT. Translated: CASSHTENTEAFF.

The chain uses TRBV4-1 and TRBJ2-7; D might be TRBD1 (6 bases). Trimming took 1 base from V and 2 from J, leaving 18 bases between them. Germline assignment: CDR1 MGHRA and CDR2 YSYEKL. The CDR3 totals 17 residues. The CDR3 DNA sequence: TGCGCCAGCAGCCAAGTGGTTCCGACAGGACGGACCTACGAGCAGTACTTC. Protein product: CASSQVVPTGRTYEQYF.

The J gene is TRBJ1-4, the V gene TRBV2; unclear D gene. The V end lost 6 bases, the J end lost 1 base, and 9 bases lay between the germline ends. The CDR3 is 14 amino acids. Germline-derived CDR1 and CDR2 are SNHLY and FYNNEI. CDR3 DNA sequence: TGTGCCAGCAGGCAACGGGTAACTAATGAAAAACTGTTTTTT. Residues: CASRQRVTNEKLFF.

The V call is TRBV20-1, the J call TRBJ2-5, with TRBD2 as a possible D gene (6 bases). The CDR3 sequence is 13 residues long. V was clipped by 6 bases and J by 5 bases, with 16 bases between them. Germline values: CDR1 DFQATT, CDR2 SNEGSKA (reference sequence). As DNA, the CDR3 is TGCAGTGCCGACTGGACTGGGGGGGAGACCCAGTACTTC. It translates to CSADWTGGETQYF.

The V call is TRBV13, the J call TRBJ2-3, with D perhaps given as TRBD1 or TRBD2 (5 bases each). CDR3 size: 14 residues. Germline V lookup: CDR1 PRHDT, CDR2 FYEKMQ (reference sequence). Trimming removed 10 bases from V and 2 bases from J, with 16 bases in between. The CDR3 region has the DNA TGTGCCACCCGGACACGAGGACTCACAGATACGCAGTATTTT. Amino acid sequence: CATRTRGLTDTQYF.

Here the CDR3 DNA reads TGTGCCAGCAGTTTGGACCAGGGAGAAGGGTACGAGCAGTACTTC. This encodes CASSLDQGEGYEQYF. V gene TRBV12-3 or TRBV12-4 combines with J gene TRBJ2-7; TRBD1 or TRBD2 may be the D gene (5 bases each). CDR3 length: 15 amino acids. Between the trimmed V and J ends, which lost 3 bases and 4 bases, there was a span of 16 bases.

The chain uses TRBV29-1 and TRBJ1-2, with D possibly being TRBD1 (5 bases). This CDR3 is 13 amino acids long. From germline, CDR1 is SQVTM and CDR2 ANQGSEA. The ends were cut back, 7 bases at V and 6 bases at J, with 18 bases in the middle. The CDR3 is CSAVSGGVDGYTF. The DNA for the CDR3 is TGCAGCGCCGTTAGTGGAGGGGTCGATGGCTACACCTTC.

This chain uses TRBV20-1 with TRBJ2-7, with D possibly being TRBD2 (6 bases). Trimming took off 2 bases at V and 4 bases at J, with 15 bases between the two ends. The germline V gene has CDR1 DFQATT and CDR2 SNEGSKA (reference sequence). This CDR3 region has 14 residues. The CDR3 spells CSARPTSPAYEQYF. The CDR3 coding sequence is TGCAGTGCTAGACCCACTAGCCCGGCTTACGAGCAGTACTTC.

This clonotype came up a few times. The chain recombines TRBV9 with TRBJ2-7, with D tentatively TRBD2 (6 bases). The CDR3 loop spans 14 amino acids. CDR1 and CDR2 from the germline V gene are SGDLS and YYNGEE. The ends were cut back, 0 bases at V and 2 bases at J, with 9 bases in the middle. The CDR3 loop is CASSVAGGTYEQYF. The CDR3 DNA reads TGTGCCAGCAGCGTAGCCGGGGGAACCTACGAGCAGTACTTC. The full variable domain, rest sourced from reference TRBV9 and TRBJ2-7, is DSGVTQTPKHLITATGQRVTLRCSPRSGDLSVYWYQQSLDQGLQFLIQYYNGEERAKGNILERFSAQQFPDLHSELNLSSLELGDSALYFCASSVAGGTYEQYFGPGTRLTVT.

V usage is TRBV4-1 and J usage is TRBJ2-7; 9 bases agree with TRBD1. Trimming removed 5 bases from V and 3 bases from J; junction bases left unmatched: 11. The CDR3 spans 16 residues. From germline, CDR1 is MGHRA and CDR2 YSYEKL. This chain's CDR3 is CASSGPGTGTLYEQYF. CDR3 nucleotides: TGCGCCAGCAGCGGACCCGGGACAGGGACTCTCTACGAGCAGTACTTC.

The genes are TRBV3-1 and TRBJ1-5; D uncertain. This CDR3 is built from 15 residues. V was trimmed by 3 bases and J by 1 base, leaving 10 bases between them. CDR1 LGHDT and CDR2 YNNKEL come from the germline V gene (reference sequence). The CDR3 nucleotides are TGTGCCAGCAGCCATTCCCCCGGAAGCAATCAGCCCCAGCATTTT. The encoded protein is CASSHSPGSNQPQHF.

This clonotype has a single count. The chain uses TRBV5-1 and TRBJ2-1; 8 nucleotides line up with TRBD2. In germline, CDR1 is SGHRS, CDR2 YFSETQ. Unmatched junction bases numbered 8, after V lost 4 bases and J lost 5 bases. This CDR3 region has 15 residues. DNA of the CDR3: TGCGCCAGCAGCCCCCCAGCGGGGGCTCACAATGAGCAGTTCTTC. This gives the protein CASSPPAGAHNEQFF.

The DNA for the CDR3 is TGTGCCAGCAGTAGACTAGCGGACCTTGGGGAGCAGTACTTC. It encodes CASSRLADLGEQYF. The J gene is TRBJ2-7, the V gene TRBV14, with 9 positions matching TRBD2. The CDR3 has 14 residues. J was trimmed by 7 bases and V by 6 bases; bases with no gene match: 10. The germline V gene encodes CDR1 SGHDN and CDR2 FVKESK.

The rearrangement links TRBV28 to TRBJ2-2, with 10 bases fitting TRBD1. Germline trimming cut 6 bases from V and 7 bases from J; bases unmatched to any gene: 11. Germline CDR1 reads MDHEN; CDR2 reads SYDVKM. This CDR3 contains 16 residues. The CDR3 sequence is CASSHRDRGRSGELFF. Written as DNA, the CDR3 is TGTGCCAGCAGCCACCGCGACAGGGGGCGTAGCGGGGAGCTGTTTTTT. Full variable domain (remainder filled in from reference TRBV28 and TRBJ2-2): DVKVTQSSRYLVKRTGEKVFLECVQDMDHENMFWYRQDPGLGLRLIYFSYDVKMKEKGDIPEGYSVSREKKERFSLILESASTNQTSMYLCASSHRDRGRSGELFFGEGSRLTVL.

This chain uses TRBV7-9 with TRBJ1-2; D is undetermined. The CDR3 spans 12 residues. Germline assignment: CDR1 SEHNR and CDR2 FQNEAQ (reference sequence). Deletions cut 7 bases from V and 2 bases from J, with 8 bases between. CDR3 protein: CASTTDNYGYTF. The CDR3 DNA follows: TGTGCCAGCACCACGGACAACTATGGCTACACCTTC.

The chain employs TRBV10-3 and TRBJ2-5; D perhaps matches TRBD2 (6 bases). CDR3 size: 15 residues. Germline V gene data show CDR1 as ENHRY and CDR2 as SYGVKD. Trimming removed 4 bases at V and 0 bases at J, with 12 bases between. DNA for the CDR3: TGTGCCATCAGTGGTGGGACTGCAAACCAAGAGACCCAGTACTTC. It codes for CAISGGTANQETQYF.

The J gene is TRBJ2-7, the V gene TRBV29-1; 7 nucleotides line up with TRBD1. V shed 5 bases and J 3 bases; nucleotides not matched to a gene: 7. This CDR3 comprises 13 residues. The germline gives CDR1 SQVTM, CDR2 ANQGSEA. The CDR3 region is CSVSGTVYYEQYF. For the CDR3, the DNA is TGCAGCGTTTCCGGGACAGTCTACTACGAGCAGTACTTC.